One sample yielded the 27 T cell receptor beta chains listed below, sequenced in a study of T cell responses to AZD1222 COVID-19 vaccine. Some clones are missing from TCRdb's copy, which holds only in-frame ones; the method was immunoSEQ multiplex PCR. The table has 55,000 to 80,000 clones, over 70% seen once. The sequences come from peripheral blood, collected on day 0 of AZD1222 vaccination. The receptors come from an adult in good health.

This chain uses TRBV2 with TRBJ1-1, with no clear D. V lost 8 bases and J lost 0, with 10 bases in between. The CDR3 consists of 13 residues. The V gene's germline CDR1 is SNHLY and CDR2 FYNNEI. The chain's CDR3 is CASGEDMNTEAFF. CDR3 in DNA: TGTGCCAGCGGGGAAGACATGAACACTGAAGCTTTCTTT.

This chain links TRBV6-1 with TRBJ1-3; no clear D. Germline V gives CDR1 MNHNS, CDR2 SASEGT. Deletions cut 1 base from V and 4 bases from J, with 14 bases between. This CDR3 is 16 amino acids long. CDR3 coding DNA: TGTGCCAGCAGTGAAGTTCCAGCCGGCCTGGGAAACACCATATATTTT. Its translation: CASSEVPAGLGNTIYF.

The chain combines TRBV4-1 with TRBJ2-1; 10 bases match TRBD2. The CDR3 is 18 amino acids. Germline CDR1 reads MGHRA; CDR2 reads YSYEKL. After removal of 0 bases from V and 8 bases from J, the junction contained 13 bases not matched to a gene. This CDR3 is CASSQDKWSGGAEDEQFF. CDR3 coding DNA: TGCGCCAGCAGCCAAGATAAGTGGAGCGGGGGGGCCGAGGATGAGCAGTTCTTC.

The rearrangement uses TRBV7-3 and TRBJ2-3; 8 bases fit TRBD1. The CDR3 is made up of 14 amino acids. CDR1 is SGHTA and CDR2 is FQGTGA in the germline V gene. V shed 6 bases and J 4 bases; nucleotides not matched to a gene: 6. The CDR3 sequence is CASRRDRPSDTQYF. The CDR3 nucleotides are TGTGCCAGCAGACGGGACAGGCCTTCAGATACGCAGTATTTT.

The rearrangement uses TRBV7-9 and TRBJ2-2; 11 positions match TRBD1. With 5 bases clipped from V and 2 bases from J, the junction kept 4 bases outside the gene matches. Per germline, CDR1 SEHNR and CDR2 FQNEAQ (reference sequence). The CDR3 contains 16 residues. The CDR3 sequence: CASSPDRGHNTGELFF. For the CDR3, the DNA is TGTGCCAGCAGCCCGGACAGGGGGCATAACACCGGGGAGCTGTTTTTT.

The chain has TRBV19 and TRBJ2-3; D might be TRBD2 (5 bases). The CDR3 has 14 residues. Trimming left V 6 bases short and J 2 bases short, with 12 bases between. From germline, CDR1 is LNHDA and CDR2 SQIVND (reference sequence). The CDR3 DNA is TGTGCCAGTAGGGTCGGGGTATACACAGATACGCAGTATTTT. Its protein is CASRVGVYTDTQYF. Using reference TRBV19 and TRBJ2-3 for the parts outside the CDR3, the full variable domain is DGGITQSPKYLFRKEGQNVTLSCEQNLNHDAMYWYRQDPGQGLRLIYYSQIVNDFQKGDIAEGYSVSREKKESFPLTVTSAQKNPTAFYLCASRVGVYTDTQYFGPGTRLTVL.

This clone turned up a few times. The chain is built from TRBV28 and TRBJ1-4; 12 nucleotides line up with TRBD1. The germline CDR1 and CDR2 sequences are MDHEN and SYDVKM. Unmatched junction bases numbered 0, after V lost 2 bases and J lost 2 bases. The CDR3 runs 16 residues. For the CDR3, the DNA is TGTGCCAGCAGTTTAGGGACAGGGGGCACTAATGAAAAACTGTTTTTT. Its protein is CASSLGTGGTNEKLFF.

This clone was picked up one time. The CDR3 here is CASSFGTGPPQHF. The CDR3 bases are TGTGCCAGCAGCTTCGGGACAGGGCCGCCCCAGCATTTT. This rearrangement joins TRBV13 to TRBJ1-5, with 9 bases fitting TRBD1. CDR1 and CDR2 (germline): PRHDT, FYEKMQ (reference sequence). The CDR3 consists of 13 residues. V dropped 3 bases and J dropped 9; count of bases not matched to a gene: 3.

This clone was picked up a small number of times. The V gene is TRBV28, the J gene TRBJ2-3, with TRBD2 matching 12 bases. Unmatched junction bases numbered 6, after V lost 4 bases and J lost 4 bases. Germline CDR1 and CDR2: MDHEN and SYDVKM. This CDR3 has 16 amino acids. The CDR3 DNA follows: TGTGCCAGCAGTTCCCCTCTAGCGGGGGGGCCAGATACGCAGTATTTT. It encodes CASSSPLAGGPDTQYF. The full variable domain, completed using reference TRBV28 and TRBJ2-3, is DVKVTQSSRYLVKRTGEKVFLECVQDMDHENMFWYRQDPGLGLRLIYFSYDVKMKEKGDIPEGYSVSREKKERFSLILESASTNQTSMYLCASSSPLAGGPDTQYFGPGTRLTVL.

The chain carries TRBV6-5 and TRBJ1-5; unclear D gene. V gave up 8 bases and J gave up 3 bases, with 11 bases separating them. Germline V gives CDR1 MNHEY, CDR2 SVGAGI. This CDR3 is built from 13 residues. The CDR3 region is CASEATNNQPQHF. The CDR3 coding sequence is TGTGCCAGCGAAGCAACGAACAATCAGCCCCAGCATTTT.

This chain uses TRBV29-1 with TRBJ2-3; D could derive from TRBD1 or TRBD2 (5 bases each). This CDR3 contains 13 residues. Germline V CDR1 and CDR2: SQVTM, ANQGSEA. Trimming shortened V by 4 bases and J by 14 bases, and 22 bases separated the two germline ends. Written as DNA, the CDR3 is TGCAGCGTTGTTCACTACCGGGACCCACGCAGGTATTTT. Its protein product is CSVVHYRDPRRYF.

CDR3 loop: CASSLARFRQFATNEKLFF. The CDR3 nucleotides read TGTGCCAGCAGCTTAGCGCGATTCCGACAGTTTGCAACTAATGAAAAACTGTTTTTT. This chain uses TRBV7-8 with TRBJ1-4; TRBD1 is a possible D gene (5 bases). Germline lookup yields CDR1 SGHVS and CDR2 FQNEAQ. Trimming took off 0 bases at V and 0 bases at J, with 17 bases between the two ends. This CDR3 comprises 19 residues.

The chain uses TRBV12-3 or TRBV12-4 and TRBJ2-3; D gene ambiguous. Trimming pared 7 bases from V and 6 bases from J, leaving 11 bases between. The CDR3 sequence is 12 residues long. CDR3 in DNA: TGTGCCAGCACCCTCCTTGGGGATACGCAGTATTTT. Translating it yields CASTLLGDTQYF.

The chain employs TRBV2 and TRBJ1-2, with a tentative D call TRBD1 (5 bases). V gave up 4 bases and J gave up 12 bases, with 24 bases separating them. Germline V CDR1 and CDR2: SNHLY, FYNNEI. The CDR3 has 15 amino acids. CDR3 in amino acids: CASSGGDSTLKRDTF. The CDR3 coding sequence is TGTGCCAGCAGTGGGGGGGACTCGACCCTAAAACGGGACACCTTC.

The rearrangement joins TRBV6-5 to TRBJ1-2; maybe TRBD1 (6 bases). V lost 7 bases, J lost 10 bases, and 22 bases lay in between. CDR1 and CDR2 from the germline V gene are MNHEY and SVGAGI. This CDR3 has 14 amino acids. CDR3 bases: TGTGCCAGCATCAACACCTGGGGGGCGTGGGACTACACCTTC. It specifies CASINTWGAWDYTF.

The rearrangement uses TRBV4-2 and TRBJ2-3; 8 positions match TRBD2. Trimming removed 5 bases from V and 6 bases from J; junction bases left unmatched: 10. This CDR3 comprises 15 residues. The germline CDR1 and CDR2 sequences are LGHNA and YNFKEQ. CDR3 nucleotides: TGTGCCAGCAGCACCTCGGGACTAGATGTCGATACGCAGTATTTT. Translated, it gives CASSTSGLDVDTQYF.

This clone was detected a few times. V and J are TRBV30 and TRBJ2-7, with TRBD1 matching 10 bases. The CDR3 contains 13 residues. From germline, CDR1 is GTSNPN and CDR2 SVGIG (reference sequence). V lost 5 bases and J lost 5; bases outside the gene matches: 6. Written as DNA, the CDR3 is TGTGCCTGGGACCCGGGACAGGGGAACGAGCAGTACTTC. This translates into CAWDPGQGNEQYF. The full variable domain, its missing parts supplied by reference TRBV30 and TRBJ2-7, is SQTIHQWPATLVQPVGSPLSLECTVEGTSNPNLYWYRQAAGRGLQLLFYSVGIGQISSEVPQNLSASRPQDRQFILSSKKLLLSDSGFYLCAWDPGQGNEQYFGPGTRLTVT.

The chain combines TRBV15 with TRBJ2-1, with 7 bases lining up with TRBD2. The CDR3 contains 14 residues. V lost 5 bases, J lost 4 bases, and 5 bases stayed unmatched. Per germline, CDR1 LNHNV and CDR2 YYDKDF (reference sequence). CDR3 sequence: CATSPGGIYNEQFF. The CDR3 coding sequence is TGTGCCACCAGCCCCGGGGGGATTTACAATGAGCAGTTCTTC.

V is TRBV5-1 and J is TRBJ2-3; D is perhaps TRBD1 or TRBD2 (5 bases each). V was cut by 0 bases and J by 0 bases, with 11 bases left in between. Looked up from germline, CDR1 is SGHRS and CDR2 is YFSETQ. The CDR3 has 16 amino acids. DNA of the CDR3: TGCGCCAGCAGCTTGGAGCAGGGACGGAGCACAGATACGCAGTATTTT. Residues: CASSLEQGRSTDTQYF.

The V and J genes are TRBV11-3 and TRBJ1-1; no clear D gene. Trimming shortened V by 5 bases and J by 3 bases, and 16 bases separated the two germline ends. This CDR3 comprises 15 residues. Germline assignment: CDR1 SGHNT and CDR2 YENEEA. The CDR3 region is CASSQSREGDTEAFF. CDR3 DNA sequence: TGTGCCAGCAGCCAGTCGAGGGAGGGAGACACTGAAGCTTTCTTT. Together with reference TRBV11-3 and TRBJ1-1, the CDR3 gives the full variable domain: EAGVVQSPRYKIIEKKQPVAFWCNPISGHNTLYWYLQNLGQGPELLIRYENEEAVDDSQLPKDRFSAERLKGVDSTLKIQPAELGDSAVYLCASSQSREGDTEAFFGQGTRLTVV.

The J gene is TRBJ2-3, the V gene TRBV2; D tentatively fits TRBD1 or TRBD2 (7 bases each). The V and J ends lost 7 bases and 3 bases respectively, with 17 bases between them. The CDR3 has 15 residues. Germline CDR1 is SNHLY and CDR2 is FYNNEI. CDR3 protein: CASTFRQGGTDTQYF. The CDR3 coding sequence is TGTGCCAGCACCTTCAGACAGGGAGGGACAGATACGCAGTATTTT.

The chain recombines TRBV27 with TRBJ1-2; D might be TRBD1 (6 bases). The germline gives CDR1 MNHEY, CDR2 SMNVEV (reference sequence). The CDR3 runs to 14 residues. Trimming cost V 0 bases and J 9 bases, with 14 bases left between them. In DNA, the CDR3 is TGTGCCAGCAGTTTATCGAGGGGGACACCGAGCTACACCTTC. Protein product: CASSLSRGTPSYTF.

This clone was observed a handful of times. J is TRBJ2-5 and V is TRBV19, with D uncertain. Trimming took 2 bases from V and 5 from J, leaving 3 bases between them. The CDR3 length is 11 residues. The germline V gene encodes CDR1 LNHDA and CDR2 SQIVND (reference sequence). This chain's CDR3 is CASSIMETQYF. The CDR3 bases are TGTGCCAGTAGTATAATGGAGACCCAGTACTTC. The variable domain in full, completed from reference TRBV19 and TRBJ2-5, reads DGGITQSPKYLFRKEGQNVTLSCEQNLNHDAMYWYRQDPGQGLRLIYYSQIVNDFQKGDIAEGYSVSREKKESFPLTVTSAQKNPTAFYLCASSIMETQYFGPGTRLLVL.

The genes are TRBV7-2 and TRBJ1-1, with D maybe TRBD1 (6 bases). Trimming left V 2 bases short and J 2 bases short, with 12 bases between. CDR1 and CDR2 from the germline V gene are SGHTA and FQGNSA. This CDR3 region has 15 residues. In nucleotides, the CDR3 is TGTGCCAGCAGCTTACTGGGGGCTAAAAACACTGAAGCTTTCTTT. It specifies CASSLLGAKNTEAFF.

The CDR3 spells CASIKTGGNTEAFF. Here the CDR3 DNA reads TGTGCCAGCATTAAGACAGGGGGAAACACTGAAGCTTTCTTT. This chain links TRBV7-2 with TRBJ1-1; 9 bases line up with TRBD1. Per germline, CDR1 SGHTA and CDR2 FQGNSA. Trimming removed 7 bases from V and 2 bases from J; junction bases left unmatched: 5. The CDR3 sequence is 14 residues long.

This clone was seen more than once but under ten times. The J gene is TRBJ2-1, the V gene TRBV7-3; TRBD1 matches at 7 bases. Germline lookup yields CDR1 SGHTA and CDR2 FQGTGA. Trimming at V came to 5 bases and at J to 4 bases, leaving 2 bases not matched to a gene. The CDR3 contains 13 residues. The CDR3 sequence: CASSPGQYNEQFF. CDR3 coding DNA: TGTGCCAGCAGCCCGGGACAGTACAATGAGCAGTTCTTC. Combining the CDR3 with reference TRBV7-3 and TRBJ2-1 gives the whole variable domain GAGVSQTPSNKVTEKGKYVELRCDPISGHTALYWYRQSLGQGPEFLIYFQGTGAADDSGLPNDRFFAVRPEGSVSTLKIQRTERGDSAVYLCASSPGQYNEQFFGPGTRLTVL.

The chain combines TRBV7-2 with TRBJ2-5; D uncertain. The CDR3 has 13 residues. Germline V gene lookup returns CDR1 SGHTA and CDR2 FQGNSA. V lost 5 bases, J lost 2 bases, and 9 bases lay in between. CDR3 in DNA: TGTGCCAGCAGCCTCCAACGGCAAGAGACCCAGTACTTC. It encodes CASSLQRQETQYF.